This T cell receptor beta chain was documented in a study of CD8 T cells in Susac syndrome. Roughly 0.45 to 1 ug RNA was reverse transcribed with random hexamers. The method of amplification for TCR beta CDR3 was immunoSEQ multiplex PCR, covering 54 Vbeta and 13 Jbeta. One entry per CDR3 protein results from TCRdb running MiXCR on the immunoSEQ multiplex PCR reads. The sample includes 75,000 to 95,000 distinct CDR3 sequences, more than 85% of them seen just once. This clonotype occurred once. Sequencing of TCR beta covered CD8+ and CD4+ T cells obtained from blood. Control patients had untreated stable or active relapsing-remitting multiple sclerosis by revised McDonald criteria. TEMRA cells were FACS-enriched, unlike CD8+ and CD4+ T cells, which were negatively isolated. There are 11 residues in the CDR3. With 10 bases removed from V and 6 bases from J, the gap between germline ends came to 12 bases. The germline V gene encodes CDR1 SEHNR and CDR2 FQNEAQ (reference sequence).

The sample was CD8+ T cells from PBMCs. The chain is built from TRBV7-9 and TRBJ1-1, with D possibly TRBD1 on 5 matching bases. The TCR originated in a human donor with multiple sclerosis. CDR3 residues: CATGRGSEAFF. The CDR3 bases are TGTGCCACCGGCCGGGGGTCTGAAGCTTTCTTT.